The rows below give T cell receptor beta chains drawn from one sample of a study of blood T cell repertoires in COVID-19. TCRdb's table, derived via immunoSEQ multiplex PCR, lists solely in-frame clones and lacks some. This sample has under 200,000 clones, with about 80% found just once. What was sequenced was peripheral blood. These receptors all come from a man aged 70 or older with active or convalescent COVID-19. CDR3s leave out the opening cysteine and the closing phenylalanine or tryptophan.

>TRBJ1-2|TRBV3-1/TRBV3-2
ASSPSRDGYT
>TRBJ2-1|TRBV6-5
ASSDPGHGALGQF
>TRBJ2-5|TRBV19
ASMSGQGFMQTQY
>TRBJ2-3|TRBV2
ASTPSGVRTDTQY
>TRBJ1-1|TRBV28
ASTPWGPMNTEAF
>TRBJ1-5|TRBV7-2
ASSLGGGDQPQH
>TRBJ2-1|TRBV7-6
ASSREDGVYEQF
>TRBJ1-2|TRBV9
ASSVGHSTSNGYT
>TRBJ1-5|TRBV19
ASSINTGNNQPQH
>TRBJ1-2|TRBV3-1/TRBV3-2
ASSQDLGTGGGYT
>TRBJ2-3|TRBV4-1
ASSQDFRQARDRDTQY
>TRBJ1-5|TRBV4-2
ASSQDDGQVNQPQH
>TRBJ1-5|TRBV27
ASSIRQRQPQH
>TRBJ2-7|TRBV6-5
AGGSGTRNPYEQY
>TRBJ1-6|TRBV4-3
ASSQDTGTGRSPLH
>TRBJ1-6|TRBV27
ASSLEGTGVSPLH
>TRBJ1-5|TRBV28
ASSLGPRGQPQH
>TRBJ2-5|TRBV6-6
ASSTTGLPATQY
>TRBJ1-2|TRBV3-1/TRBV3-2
ASSQTWTGEYGYT
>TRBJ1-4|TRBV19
ASNNRQGAYEKLF
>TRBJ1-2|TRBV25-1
ASSEWQGPGGYT
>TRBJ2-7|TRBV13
ASSRGSSYEQY
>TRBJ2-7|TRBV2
ASSGEGAYYEQY
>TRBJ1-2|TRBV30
ASGTDGYT
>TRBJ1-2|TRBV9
ASSAPPGSYT
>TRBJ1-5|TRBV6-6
ASSSGTGRSNQPQH
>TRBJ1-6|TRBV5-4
ASSRGPDGSPLH
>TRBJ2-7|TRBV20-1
SASPSGGPRH
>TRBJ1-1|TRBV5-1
ASSYSQNTEAF
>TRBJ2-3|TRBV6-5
ASSGISGDTQY
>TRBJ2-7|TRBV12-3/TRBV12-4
ASSLKPHYEQY
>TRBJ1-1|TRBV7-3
ASSLNPGTDMNTEAF
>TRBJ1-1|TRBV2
ASSGDYGTEAF
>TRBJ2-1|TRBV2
ASNPGAGLSYNEQF
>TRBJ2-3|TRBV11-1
ASSQGLATDTQY
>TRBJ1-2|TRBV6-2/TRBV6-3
ASSGTGAIYGYT
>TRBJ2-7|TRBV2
ASSDGQAGGRSSYEQY
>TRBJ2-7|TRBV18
ASSPPSASSYEQY
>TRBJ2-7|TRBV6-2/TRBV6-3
ASSVRGRHYEQY
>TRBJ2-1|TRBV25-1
ASSLAGGRGEQF
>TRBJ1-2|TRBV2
ASSDQGDGEDGYT
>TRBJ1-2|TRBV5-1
ASSIKDRGANYGYT